The 28 T cell receptor beta chains presented below share a single source sample, sequenced in a study of control samples from healthy donors and cancer patients. Here immunoSEQ multiplex PCR was the method, and the copy in TCRdb shows in-frame clones only, minus some. The table lists 130,000 to 150,000 clones, about 91% of them singletons. The sample was blood. These receptors were obtained from a young man in good health.

This chain uses TRBV10-2 with TRBJ2-2; 11 bases map to TRBD1. This CDR3 region has 15 residues. V shed 4 bases and J 7 bases; nucleotides not matched to a gene: 5. Germline V gene sequence: CDR1 WSHSY, CDR2 SAAADI. This CDR3 reads CASSAGTGGIGELFF. The CDR3 coding sequence is TGCGCCAGCAGTGCTGGGACAGGGGGTATCGGGGAGCTGTTTTTT.

The chain recombines TRBV5-1 with TRBJ2-2; TRBD2 matches at 12 bases. This CDR3 comprises 17 residues. J was trimmed by 5 bases and V by 0 bases; bases with no gene match: 5. Per germline, CDR1 SGHRS and CDR2 YFSETQ. The CDR3 loop is CASSLVASGGATGELFF. The CDR3, as DNA: TGCGCCAGCAGCTTGGTGGCTAGCGGGGGGGCTACCGGGGAGCTGTTTTTT.

V gene TRBV2 combines with J gene TRBJ2-3; tentatively, D is TRBD1 or TRBD2 (6 bases each). V was pared by 5 bases and J by 2 bases, with 11 bases between. This CDR3 is built from 14 residues. Germline V lookup: CDR1 SNHLY, CDR2 FYNNEI. The DNA of the CDR3 is TGTGCCAGCAGTAAGGGGGGCTTCACAGATACGCAGTATTTT. Translating it yields CASSKGGFTDTQYF.

This chain links TRBV6-1 with TRBJ2-4, with D perhaps assigned TRBD1 or TRBD2 (5 bases each). Germline-derived CDR1 and CDR2 are MNHNS and SASEGT. This CDR3 comprises 16 residues. Trimming removed 1 base from V and 3 bases from J, with 13 bases in between. The CDR3 sequence: CASSEGGTDHKNIQYF. CDR3 coding DNA: TGTGCCAGCAGTGAAGGAGGGACGGATCACAAAAACATTCAGTACTTC.

The chain couples TRBV9 to TRBJ1-5, with D uncertain. The CDR3 is 13 residues long. Germline CDR1 reads SGDLS; CDR2 reads YYNGEE. V shed 3 bases and J shed 0 bases, with 4 bases lying between them. The CDR3 sequence: CASSAFSNQPQHF. As DNA, the CDR3 is TGTGCCAGCAGCGCATTTAGCAATCAGCCCCAGCATTTT.

The chain couples TRBV9 to TRBJ2-7; the D is unclear. The CDR3 extends over 15 amino acids. The germline V gene encodes CDR1 SGDLS and CDR2 YYNGEE. Trimming took 0 bases from V and 2 from J, leaving 12 bases between them. The CDR3, as DNA: TGTGCCAGCAGCGTAGATTTGGGCATTACCTACGAGCAGTACTTC. It specifies CASSVDLGITYEQYF.

As to this clone: Additional DNA sequences in this sample encode the identical CDR3. This chain uses TRBV14 with TRBJ1-1, with D possibly matching TRBD1 (5 bases). Germline CDR1 and CDR2: SGHDN and FVKESK. The V gene lost 1 base and the J gene lost 5 bases, with 11 bases spanning the gap. The CDR3 has 14 amino acids. CDR3 sequence: CASSQVRGGTEAFF. CDR3 DNA: TGTGCCAGCAGCCAAGTTAGGGGAGGAACTGAAGCTTTCTTT. Combining the CDR3 with reference TRBV14 and TRBJ1-1 gives the whole variable domain EAGVTQFPSHSVIEKGQTVTLRCDPISGHDNLYWYRRVMGKEIKFLLHFVKESKQDESGMPNNRFLAERTGGTYSTLKVQPAELEDSGVYFCASSQVRGGTEAFFGQGTRLTVV.

This clone appeared a single time. The chain links TRBV2 to TRBJ1-2, with TRBD1 matching over 12 bases. The ends lost 7 bases at V and 4 bases at J; junction bases unmatched: 7. This CDR3 spans 15 amino acids. Germline CDR1 reads SNHLY; CDR2 reads FYNNEI. DNA for the CDR3: TGTGCCAGCACCCAGGGACAGGGGGCGGTCTATGGCTACACCTTC. Amino acid sequence: CASTQGQGAVYGYTF. The full variable domain, rest sourced from reference TRBV2 and TRBJ1-2, is EPEVTQTPSHQVTQMGQEVILRCVPISNHLYFYWYRQILGQKVEFLVSFYNNEISEKSEIFDDQFSVERPDGSNFTLKIRSTKLEDSAMYFCASTQGQGAVYGYTFGSGTRLTVV.

The chain combines TRBV25-1 with TRBJ2-3; TRBD2 matches at 10 bases. V was clipped by 3 bases and J by 3 bases; unmatched bases: 6. From germline, CDR1 is MGHDK and CDR2 SYGVNS. The CDR3 extends over 16 amino acids. This CDR3 reads CASSEASGGPTDTQYF. CDR3 in DNA: TGTGCCAGCAGTGAGGCTAGCGGGGGACCTACAGATACGCAGTATTTT.

The chain has TRBV12-5 and TRBJ1-1; weak D call: TRBD1 (5 bases). V was shortened by 6 bases and J by 7 bases, with 15 bases between the two germline ends. The CDR3 covers 13 residues. CDR1 LGHNT and CDR2 FRNRAP come from the germline V gene. The CDR3 sequence is CASGGGTEREAFF. For the CDR3, the DNA is TGTGCTAGTGGCGGGGGGACGGAACGTGAAGCTTTCTTT. Looking up the rest from reference TRBV12-5 and TRBJ1-1 gives the full variable domain: DARVTQTPRHKVTEMGQEVTMRCQPILGHNTVFWYRQTMMQGLELLAYFRNRAPLDDSGMPKDRFSAEMPDATLATLKIQPSEPRDSAVYFCASGGGTEREAFFGQGTRLTVV.

The chain joins TRBV4-1 to TRBJ1-4; D is undetermined. Trimming left V 4 bases short and J 8 bases short, with 14 bases between. In germline, CDR1 is MGHRA, CDR2 YSYEKL. This CDR3 has 14 amino acids. The CDR3 DNA reads TGCGCCAGCAGCCGGACGGCGACCGAGGAAAAACTGTTTTTT. It yields the protein CASSRTATEEKLFF.

The rearrangement uses TRBV7-9 and TRBJ1-1; weak D call: TRBD1 (5 bases). The CDR3 runs 15 residues. Germline lookup yields CDR1 SEHNR and CDR2 FQNEAQ (reference sequence). V shed 4 bases and J shed 0 bases, with 12 bases lying between them. CDR3 sequence (DNA): TGTGCCAGCAGCTCGGGGACCGCTATGAACACTGAAGCTTTCTTT. It translates to CASSSGTAMNTEAFF.

J is TRBJ2-2 and V is TRBV6-6, with D maybe TRBD2 (5 bases). Germline assignment: CDR1 MNHNY and CDR2 SVGAGI (reference sequence). The CDR3 contains 15 residues. V lost 1 base and J lost 7, with 13 bases in between. CDR3 DNA: TGTGCCAGCAGTTACTATATCGGGAACCACGGGGAGCTGTTTTTT. Its protein is CASSYYIGNHGELFF.

The V gene is TRBV30, the J gene TRBJ2-3; D gene ambiguous. Germline V gene data show CDR1 as GTSNPN and CDR2 as SVGIG (reference sequence). With 2 bases removed from V and 8 bases from J, the gap between germline ends came to 5 bases. The CDR3 extends over 10 amino acids. The CDR3 DNA is TGTGCCTGGAGTCGCGGTACGCAGTATTTT. Translated: CAWSRGTQYF.

The CDR3 protein is CASSLSREDSRYGYTF. CDR3 bases: TGTGCCAGCAGCTTATCCCGGGAGGATTCTCGGTATGGCTACACCTTC. V is TRBV7-9 and J is TRBJ1-2; no clear D. The length of the CDR3 is 16 residues. In germline, CDR1 is SEHNR, CDR2 FQNEAQ (reference sequence). V dropped 2 bases and J dropped 5 bases, with 18 bases sitting between them.

This chain connects TRBV5-1 to TRBJ2-2; a weak D match, TRBD1 (6 bases). The CDR3 contains 14 residues. V gave up 3 bases and J gave up 3 bases, with 9 bases separating them. Germline V gene data show CDR1 as SGHRS and CDR2 as YFSETQ. In DNA, the CDR3 is TGCGCCAGCAGCTCGACAGGTGACACCGGGGAGCTGTTTTTT. Protein: CASSSTGDTGELFF.

The chain recombines TRBV21-1 with TRBJ1-2. TRBV21-1 is a known pseudogene. The CDR3 covers 17 residues. The CDR3 region is CASSKSEDGRFNYGYTF. The CDR3 nucleotides are TGTGCCAGCAGCAAATCGGAGGACGGCCGATTTAACTATGGCTACACCTTC.

In its sample, this clone was seen once. The rearrangement joins TRBV7-8 to TRBJ2-5; maybe TRBD1 (6 bases). Trimming removed 5 bases from V and 1 base from J, with 23 bases in between. The CDR3 extends over 18 amino acids. Germline V gives CDR1 SGHVS, CDR2 FQNEAQ. The CDR3 nucleotides read TGTGCCAGCAGCCCGAGGGTCGGCAGGGGATTGCGCCAAGAGACCCAGTACTTC. This codes for CASSPRVGRGLRQETQYF.

The genes are TRBV20-1 and TRBJ2-7; D is unclear. The CDR3 runs to 11 residues. Germline loops: CDR1 DFQATT, CDR2 SNEGSKA (reference sequence). V was shortened by 2 bases and J by 3 bases, with 5 bases between the two germline ends. The DNA of the CDR3 is TGCAGTGCTAGACTAGACTACGAGCAGTACTTC. Protein product: CSARLDYEQYF.

This clone came up a few times. Other nucleotide sequences in the sample specify the same CDR3. The gene calls are TRBV6-5 and TRBJ2-3; D perhaps matches TRBD1 (6 bases). The germline CDR1 and CDR2 sequences are MNHEY and SVGAGI. With 4 bases removed from V and 0 bases from J, the gap between germline ends came to 11 bases. CDR3 length: 15 residues. As DNA, the CDR3 is TGTGCCAGCAGTTCTGGGGGCTTTAGCACAGATACGCAGTATTTT. Its translation is CASSSGGFSTDTQYF.

V gene TRBV5-5 combines with J gene TRBJ1-2, with TRBD1 matching over 8 bases. CDR1 SGHKS and CDR2 YYEKEE come from the germline V gene (reference sequence). J was trimmed by 8 bases and V by 3 bases; bases with no gene match: 12. This CDR3 comprises 15 residues. The CDR3 DNA reads as TGTGCCAGCAGCTCCGCGCCGGACAGGGCGGGAGGCTACACCTTC. The encoded protein is CASSSAPDRAGGYTF.

Of note for this clone: The sample has other DNA sequences that encode this CDR3 too. V usage is TRBV19 and J usage is TRBJ1-4; no clear D. The length of the CDR3 is 14 residues. V lost 1 base and J lost 4, with 7 bases in between. CDR1 LNHDA and CDR2 SQIVND come from the germline V gene (reference sequence). For the CDR3, the DNA is TGTGCCAGTAGTATAGTGGGGAGTAATGAAAAACTGTTTTTT. Amino acids: CASSIVGSNEKLFF.

This chain uses TRBV28 with TRBJ1-2; 7 bases line up with TRBD1. J was trimmed by 2 bases and V by 7 bases; bases with no gene match: 10. In germline, CDR1 is MDHEN, CDR2 SYDVKM. The CDR3 has 15 residues. The CDR3, as DNA: TGTGCCAGCACCTTACCCCAGGGGGGAAACTATGGCTACACCTTC. This encodes CASTLPQGGNYGYTF.

The rearrangement links TRBV21-1 to TRBJ2-7. TRBV21-1 is described as a pseudogene. The CDR3 covers 16 residues. The CDR3 DNA sequence: TGTGCCAGCAGCAAAGCCGGCCGAGATGACTCCTACGAGCAGTACTTC. It codes for CASSKAGRDDSYEQYF.

The rearrangement joins TRBV20-1 to TRBJ1-4; D may be TRBD1 (5 bases). V was pared by 4 bases and J by 12 bases, with 12 bases between. The CDR3 spans 11 residues. Germline loops: CDR1 DFQATT, CDR2 SNEGSKA (reference sequence). The CDR3 is CSAKVTGQLFF. The CDR3 DNA sequence: TGCAGTGCTAAGGTGACGGGACAACTGTTTTTT.

The gene calls are TRBV27 and TRBJ2-7, with TRBD1 matching over 7 bases. CDR3 length: 16 residues. Germline V gene data show CDR1 as MNHEY and CDR2 as SMNVEV (reference sequence). Trimming removed 1 base from V and 3 bases from J; junction bases left unmatched: 9. DNA of the CDR3: TGTGCCAGCAGTTTATTAACCGGGACAGTCTACTACGAGCAGTACTTC. Encoded protein: CASSLLTGTVYYEQYF.

This chain joins TRBV30 and TRBJ1-1; D gene uncertain. CDR3 length: 11 amino acids. CDR1 and CDR2 from the germline V gene are GTSNPN and SVGIG (reference sequence). Trimming removed 5 bases from V and 3 bases from J, with 7 bases in between. DNA for the CDR3: TGTGCCTGGGACCGGCACACTGAAGCTTTCTTT. Protein product: CAWDRHTEAFF. Based on the CDR3 plus reference TRBV30 and TRBJ1-1, the full variable domain is SQTIHQWPATLVQPVGSPLSLECTVEGTSNPNLYWYRQAAGRGLQLLFYSVGIGQISSEVPQNLSASRPQDRQFILSSKKLLLSDSGFYLCAWDRHTEAFFGQGTRLTVV.

The V and J genes are TRBV7-2 and TRBJ1-2; D might be TRBD1 (6 bases). CDR1 is SGHTA, CDR2 FQGNSA, per germline. Trimming pared 1 base from V and 8 bases from J, leaving 11 bases between. This CDR3 has 13 residues. The CDR3 protein is CASSLGPTGGYTF. The CDR3, as DNA: TGTGCCAGCAGCTTAGGCCCAACAGGGGGCTACACCTTC.